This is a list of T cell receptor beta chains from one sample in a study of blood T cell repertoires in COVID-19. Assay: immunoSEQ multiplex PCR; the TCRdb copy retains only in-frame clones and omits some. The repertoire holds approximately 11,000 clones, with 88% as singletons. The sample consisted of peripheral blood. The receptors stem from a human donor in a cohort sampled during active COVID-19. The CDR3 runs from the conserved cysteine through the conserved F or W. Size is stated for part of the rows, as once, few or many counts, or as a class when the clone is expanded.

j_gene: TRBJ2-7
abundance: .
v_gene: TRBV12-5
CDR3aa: CASGLARGGGEQYF

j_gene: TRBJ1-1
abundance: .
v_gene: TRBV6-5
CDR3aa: CASSYSMTGDTEAFF

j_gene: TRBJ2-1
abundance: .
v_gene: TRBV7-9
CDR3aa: CASSLSMTGGLYNEQFF

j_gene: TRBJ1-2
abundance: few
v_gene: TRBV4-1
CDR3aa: CASSHATRDSGYTF

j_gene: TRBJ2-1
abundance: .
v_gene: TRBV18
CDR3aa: CASSRGTGGLDEQFF

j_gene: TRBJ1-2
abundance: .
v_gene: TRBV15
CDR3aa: CATSRDRGIGIRGYTF

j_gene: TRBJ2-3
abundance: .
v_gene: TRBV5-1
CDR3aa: CASSRTGTSTDTQYF

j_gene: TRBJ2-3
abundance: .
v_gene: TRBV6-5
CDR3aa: CASSYASGGASTQYF

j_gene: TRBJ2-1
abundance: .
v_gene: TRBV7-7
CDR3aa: CASSPQSSGGYNEQFF

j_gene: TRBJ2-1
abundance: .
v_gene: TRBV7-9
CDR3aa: CASSLTGGSYNEQFF

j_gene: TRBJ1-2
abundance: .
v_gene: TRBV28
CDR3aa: CASSFANRVNYGYTF

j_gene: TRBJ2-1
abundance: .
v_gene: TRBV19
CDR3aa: CASTPAGLVVNEQFF

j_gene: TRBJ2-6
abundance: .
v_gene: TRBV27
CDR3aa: CASSLSRGGGANVLTF

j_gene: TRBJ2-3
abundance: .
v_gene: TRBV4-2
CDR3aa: CASSQVSTSGGDTQYF

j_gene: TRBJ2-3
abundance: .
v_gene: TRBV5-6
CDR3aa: CASSLDQGGSDTQYF

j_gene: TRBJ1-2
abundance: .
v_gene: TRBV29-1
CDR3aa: CSVDVTGLYGYTF

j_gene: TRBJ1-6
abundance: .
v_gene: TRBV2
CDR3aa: CASSPRTPGQGYTSYNSPLHF

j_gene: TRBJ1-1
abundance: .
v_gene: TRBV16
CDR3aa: CASSLLMNTEAFF

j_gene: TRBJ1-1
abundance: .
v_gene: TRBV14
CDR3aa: CASSQGGGRRDAAFF

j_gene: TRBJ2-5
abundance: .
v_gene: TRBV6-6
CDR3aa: CATGVGGLAGVQYF

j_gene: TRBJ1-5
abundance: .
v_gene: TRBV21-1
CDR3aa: CASSPPGQGEGEMEPQHF

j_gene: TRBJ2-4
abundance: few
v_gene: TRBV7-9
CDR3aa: CASSLDLVLAKNIQYF

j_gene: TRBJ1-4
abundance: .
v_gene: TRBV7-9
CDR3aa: CASSKGQGGEKLFF

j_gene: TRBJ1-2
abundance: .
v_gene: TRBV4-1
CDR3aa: CASSQEDRGHAYGYTF

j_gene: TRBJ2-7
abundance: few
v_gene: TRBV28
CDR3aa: CASSLGPAGGINEQYF

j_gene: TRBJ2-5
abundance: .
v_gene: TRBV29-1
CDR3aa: CSVEGWGGGAEETQYF

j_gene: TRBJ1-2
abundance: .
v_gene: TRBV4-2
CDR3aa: CASSQDADGYTF

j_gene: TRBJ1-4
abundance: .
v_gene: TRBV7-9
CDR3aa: CASSSRDEKLFF

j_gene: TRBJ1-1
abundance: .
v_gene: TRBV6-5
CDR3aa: CASSLAGKNTEAFF

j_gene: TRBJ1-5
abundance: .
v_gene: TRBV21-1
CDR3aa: CASNRLRDFRPQHF

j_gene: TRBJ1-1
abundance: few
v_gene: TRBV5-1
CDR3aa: CASSLTSGTGVTEAFF

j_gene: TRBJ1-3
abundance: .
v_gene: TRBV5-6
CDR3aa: CASSFRFSGSYGNTIYF

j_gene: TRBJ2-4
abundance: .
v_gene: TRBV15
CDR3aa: CATSRDDGGGANIQYF

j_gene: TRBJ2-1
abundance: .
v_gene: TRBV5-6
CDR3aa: CASSLGKYRDSYNEQFF

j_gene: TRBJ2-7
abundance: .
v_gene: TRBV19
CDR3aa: CASSRMIAGGLHEQYF

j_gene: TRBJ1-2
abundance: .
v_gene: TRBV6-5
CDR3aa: CASSRTGVYGYTF

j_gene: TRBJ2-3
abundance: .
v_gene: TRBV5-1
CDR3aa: CASSLEPDTQYF

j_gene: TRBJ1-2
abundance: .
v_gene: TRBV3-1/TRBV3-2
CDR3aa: CASSQPGQDYGYTF

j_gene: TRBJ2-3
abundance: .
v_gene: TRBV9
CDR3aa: CASSVAPGGRTDTQYF

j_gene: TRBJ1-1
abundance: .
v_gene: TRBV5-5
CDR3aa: CASSPLGTEAFF

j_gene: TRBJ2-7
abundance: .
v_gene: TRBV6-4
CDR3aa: CASSLKAGTVGEQYF

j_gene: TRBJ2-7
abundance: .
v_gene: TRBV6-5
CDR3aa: CASSPGGGLTYEQYF

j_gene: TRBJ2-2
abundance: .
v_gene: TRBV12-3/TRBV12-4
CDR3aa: CASSLRGSGELFF

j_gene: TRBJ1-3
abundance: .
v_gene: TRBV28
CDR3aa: CAVINSGGAISGNTIYF

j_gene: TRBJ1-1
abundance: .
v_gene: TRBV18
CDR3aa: CASSPDRVRTEAFF

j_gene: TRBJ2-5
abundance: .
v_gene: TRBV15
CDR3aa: CATSRDPGGGTQETQYF

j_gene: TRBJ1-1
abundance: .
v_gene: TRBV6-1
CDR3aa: CASSENGRQNTEAFF

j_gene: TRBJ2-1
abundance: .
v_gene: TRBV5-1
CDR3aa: CASSLFSGGADEQFF

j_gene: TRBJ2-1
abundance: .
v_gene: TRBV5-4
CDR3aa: CASSPRQGGSYNEQFF

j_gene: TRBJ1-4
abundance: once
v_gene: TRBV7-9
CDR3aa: CASKGTVHEKLFF

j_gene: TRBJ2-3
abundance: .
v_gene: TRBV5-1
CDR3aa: CASSLGLAMADTQYF

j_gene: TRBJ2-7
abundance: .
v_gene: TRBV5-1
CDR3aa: CASTPGQGAKQYF

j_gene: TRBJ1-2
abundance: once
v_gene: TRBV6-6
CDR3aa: CASSSSGYGYTF

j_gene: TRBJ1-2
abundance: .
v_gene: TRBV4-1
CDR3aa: CASSQVGQGGYTF